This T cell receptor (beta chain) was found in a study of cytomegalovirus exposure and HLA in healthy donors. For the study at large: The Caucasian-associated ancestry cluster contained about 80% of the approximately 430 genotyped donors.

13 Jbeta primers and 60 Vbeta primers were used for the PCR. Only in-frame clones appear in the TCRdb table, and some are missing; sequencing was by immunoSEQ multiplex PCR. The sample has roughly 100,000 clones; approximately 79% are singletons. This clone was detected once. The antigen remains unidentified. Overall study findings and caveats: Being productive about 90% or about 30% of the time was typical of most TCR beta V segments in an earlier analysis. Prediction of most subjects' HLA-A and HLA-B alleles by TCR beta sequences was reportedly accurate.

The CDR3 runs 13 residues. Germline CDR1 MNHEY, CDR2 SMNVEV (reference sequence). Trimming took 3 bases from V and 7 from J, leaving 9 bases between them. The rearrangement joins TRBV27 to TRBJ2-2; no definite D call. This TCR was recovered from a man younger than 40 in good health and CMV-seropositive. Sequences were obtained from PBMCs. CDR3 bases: TGTGCCAGCAGTTTGGTATTAGACGGGGAGCTGTTTTTT. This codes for CASSLVLDGELFF.